This T cell receptor beta chain was retrieved from a study of blood T cell repertoires in COVID-19. Study summary: Some COVID-19 samples were acute and others convalescent; all came from the United States, Italy and Spain.

The germline V gene has CDR1 SNHLY and CDR2 FYNNEI. This CDR3 has 14 residues. V lost 6 bases to trimming and J lost 7 bases; unmatched junction nucleotides: 10. Using immunoSEQ multiplex PCR, the repertoire was profiled, and TCRdb retains in-frame clones only, with some absent. The sample holds about 300,000 clones; more than 75% are singletons and the top ten take 1.3%. The sequence was collected from a man in his 70s with acute or convalescent COVID-19. The rearrangement joins TRBV2 to TRBJ2-7, with 9 bases lining up with TRBD1. Sequences were obtained from peripheral blood. The CDR3 DNA reads TGTGCCAGCAGGTCCGGGACAGGGCCCGTGGAGCAGTACTTC. Encoded protein: CASRSGTGPVEQYF. The whole variable domain, filled in from reference TRBV2 and TRBJ2-7, reads EPEVTQTPSHQVTQMGQEVILRCVPISNHLYFYWYRQILGQKVEFLVSFYNNEISEKSEIFDDQFSVERPDGSNFTLKIRSTKLEDSAMYFCASRSGTGPVEQYFGPGTRLTVT.